The 14 T cell receptor beta chains given below trace back to one sample, sequenced in a study of cytomegalovirus exposure and HLA in healthy donors. The PCR ran on 60 Vbeta and 13 Jbeta primers. Libraries were prepared by immunoSEQ multiplex PCR; TCRdb keeps only in-frame clonotypes and omits some of them. The table has 100,000 to 150,000 clones, over 75% seen once. Sequencing was performed on PBMCs. The source is a male donor in good health and CMV-seropositive.

The chain is built from TRBV5-6 and TRBJ1-4, with no clear D. The CDR3 spans 15 residues. The germline V and J ends were trimmed by 6 bases and 8 bases, with 20 bases remaining between them. Germline CDR1 is SGHDT and CDR2 is YYEEEE. In DNA form, the CDR3 reads TGTGCCAGCACCCCTATGCGTGCGAGGGAAGAAAAACTGTTTTTT. Translating gives CASTPMRAREEKLFF.

This clone was counted only a few times. The chain uses TRBV5-1 and TRBJ2-5; 9 bases agree with TRBD2. Losses at the gene ends were 1 base for V and 2 bases for J; bases not matched to a gene: 12. The germline gives CDR1 SGHRS, CDR2 YFSETQ. This CDR3 comprises 18 residues. CDR3 sequence reads: CASSLYRVGLAGQETQYF. The CDR3 DNA is TGCGCCAGCAGCTTGTATAGGGTCGGGCTAGCGGGGCAAGAGACCCAGTACTTC.

This sequence joins TRBV27 and TRBJ2-2; no clear D gene. The CDR3 consists of 13 residues. CDR1 MNHEY and CDR2 SMNVEV come from the germline V gene (reference sequence). With 4 bases removed from V and 6 bases from J, the gap between germline ends came to 9 bases. The CDR3 DNA is TGTGCCAGCAGTTATGGGCCGGCCGGGGAGCTGTTTTTT. Protein product: CASSYGPAGELFF.

This rearrangement joins TRBV5-4 to TRBJ2-1; D is possibly TRBD1 (6 bases). Trimming stripped 3 bases from V and 9 bases from J, with 13 bases between. The CDR3 covers 13 residues. CDR1 is SGHNT, CDR2 YYREEE, per germline (reference sequence). CDR3 nucleotide sequence: TGTGCCAGCAGCTCCAGGGGAATTGTTGAGCAGTTCTTC. This sequence encodes CASSSRGIVEQFF.

This clone was picked up a small number of times. The gene calls are TRBV19 and TRBJ1-1; tentative D call: TRBD1 (6 bases). Germline V lookup: CDR1 LNHDA, CDR2 SQIVND (reference sequence). The CDR3 totals 15 residues. The V end lost 5 bases, the J end lost 5 bases, and 18 bases lay between the germline ends. In nucleotides, the CDR3 is TGTGCCAGTAGTCCCCCGGGACAATTTGTAACTGAAGCTTTCTTT. This translates into CASSPPGQFVTEAFF.

The chain joins TRBV10-2 to TRBJ1-5, with 7 bases aligning to TRBD1. With 6 bases clipped from V and 0 bases from J, the junction kept 2 bases outside the gene matches. CDR3 length: 14 amino acids. Germline V gene lookup returns CDR1 WSHSY and CDR2 SAAADI. CDR3 in DNA: TGCGCCAGCAGCGCAGGGGGTAGCAATCAGCCCCAGCATTTT. This gives the protein CASSAGGSNQPQHF.

The CDR3 spells CASSYELAPRRENEQYF. The CDR3 DNA reads TGTGCCAGCAGCTATGAACTAGCGCCCAGGAGGGAAAACGAGCAGTACTTC. J is TRBJ2-7 and V is TRBV5-5, with TRBD2 identical over 7 bases. Germline V lookup: CDR1 SGHKS, CDR2 YYEKEE (reference sequence). The CDR3 loop spans 17 amino acids. The V gene end was trimmed by 3 bases and the J gene end by 5 bases; junction bases not matched to a gene: 17.

The chain links TRBV7-9 to TRBJ2-7; TRBD2 is a possible D gene (5 bases). The CDR3 sequence is 14 residues long. CDR1 SEHNR and CDR2 FQNEAQ come from the germline V gene (reference sequence). The V gene lost 2 bases and the J gene lost 3 bases, with 11 bases spanning the gap. The CDR3 spells CASSLKGAGYEQYF. The CDR3 bases are TGTGCCAGCAGCTTAAAGGGAGCTGGCTACGAGCAGTACTTC.

With respect to this clone: The germline gene is not matched at one end of the junction; a read error may be the cause. The V and J genes are TRBV6-5 and TRBJ1-6; the D is unclear. CDR1 MNHEY and CDR2 SVGAGI come from the germline V gene. The CDR3 is 13 amino acids. The CDR3, as DNA: TGTGCCAGCAGCCCCACCTACAATTCACCCCTCCACTTT. Protein sequence: CASSPTYNSPLHF.

The chain is built from TRBV27 and TRBJ1-5, with a possible D match to TRBD1 (5 bases). The CDR3 length is 14 residues. V was cut by 6 bases and J by 7 bases, with 16 bases left in between. The germline CDR1 and CDR2 sequences are MNHEY and SMNVEV (reference sequence). CDR3 sequence (DNA): TGTGCCAGCAGCCCCTTGACAGCCTGGCAGCCCCAGCATTTT. Amino acids: CASSPLTAWQPQHF.

The chain recombines TRBV7-5 with TRBJ2-1; the table's D call TRBD2 went unverified against the DNA. TRBV7-5 is shown as a pseudogene. The CDR3 runs to 14 residues. The DNA for the CDR3 is TGTGCCAGAAGCTTAGACCTAATTGGCAATGAGCAGTTCTTC. Translating it yields CARSLDLIGNEQFF.

This clone was recorded only once. This chain uses TRBV25-1 with TRBJ2-7; 10 positions match TRBD1. Germline V gene sequence: CDR1 MGHDK, CDR2 SYGVNS. The CDR3 loop spans 13 amino acids. The V and J ends lost 7 bases and 7 bases, in that order; junction bases with no gene match: 7. In nucleotides, the CDR3 is TGTGCCAGCATCCTCGGACAGGGGGGGGAGCAGTACTTC. This codes for CASILGQGGEQYF.

The V and J genes are TRBV27 and TRBJ2-1; 8 bases are a match to TRBD1. The CDR3 totals 14 residues. J gave up 10 bases and V 3 bases, and 8 bases lay outside the gene matches. Germline CDR1 MNHEY, CDR2 SMNVEV (reference sequence). In DNA, the CDR3 is TGTGCCAGCAGTTTGTTCGGACAGGGCGAAGAGCAGTTCTTC. This translates into CASSLFGQGEEQFF.

The chain joins TRBV28 to TRBJ1-4; weak D call: TRBD1 (5 bases). The CDR3 has 13 amino acids. V dropped 8 bases and J dropped 5 bases, with 12 bases sitting between them. Looked up from germline, CDR1 is MDHEN and CDR2 is SYDVKM. In DNA form, the CDR3 reads TGTGCCAGCTTGACACCAGGGAATGAAAAACTGTTTTTT. Its translation is CASLTPGNEKLFF. The full variable domain, rest sourced from reference TRBV28 and TRBJ1-4, is DVKVTQSSRYLVKRTGEKVFLECVQDMDHENMFWYRQDPGLGLRLIYFSYDVKMKEKGDIPEGYSVSREKKERFSLILESASTNQTSMYLCASLTPGNEKLFFGSGTQLSVL.